This T cell receptor beta chain was recorded in a study of vaccination effects on CD4 cells after COVID-19. The study, taken as a whole, reports: Only a single clone (1 of 255 vaccine-induced clones in healthy vaccinees) cross-reacted with common cold coronaviruses.

V was cut by 5 bases and J by 10 bases, with 15 bases left in between. This CDR3 has 14 residues. The germline V gene encodes CDR1 MDHEN and CDR2 SYDVKM. Using immunoSEQ multiplex PCR, the repertoire was profiled, and TCRdb retains in-frame clones only, with some absent. The data contain more than 50,000 clones, 76% of them singletons. Of note for this clone: Antigen unknown.

Using viral peptide pools, the ViraFEST assay grew out antigen-specific CD4+ T cells prior to sequencing. Culture proceeded for about 11 days, and CD4+ T cells were then isolated. Either the BNT162b2 or mRNA-1273 vaccine was given to participants in two doses. Vaccine recipients, nucleocapsid antibody negative, had no prior SARS-CoV-2 infection. Every well got over 1.5 million PBMC, which were grown with around 10 IU/ml IL-2 and 10 ug/ml peptides. In the cultures, half the medium was exchanged for IL-2 medium on days 3 and 7. This TCR was sampled from a human donor who received a COVID-19 vaccine. The input for sequencing was CD4+ T cells from PBMCs cultured with HCoV-OC43 spike peptides, taken after COVID-19 vaccination. As for subset: HCoV-OC43 spike overlapping peptide pool stimulation. This chain links TRBV28 with TRBJ1-6, with a weak D call TRBD1 (6 bases). Here the CDR3 DNA reads TGTGCCAGCAGTGGAGGGGGTGGAAGCTCACCCCTCCACTTT. Translation gives CASSGGGGSSPLHF.